Listed below are T cell receptor beta chains from one sample, sequenced in a study of blood T cell repertoires in COVID-19. The assay was immunoSEQ multiplex PCR, and TCRdb's table has in-frame clones only and misses some. The table shows about 230,000 clones, with about 86% occurring only once. Material: peripheral blood. The origin of the receptors is a man in his fifties with active or convalescent COVID-19. CDR3s include the opening cysteine and the closing phenylalanine or tryptophan. A D gene is named only where the DNA matches it firmly. Not every row has a clone size; where given, it reads once, few, many or a size class.

V gene	clone size	J gene	D gene	CDR3 protein	CDR3 DNA
TRBV11-2	NA	TRBJ1-2	NA	CASSLESHGYTF	TGTGCCAGCAGCTTAGAAAGCCATGGCTACACCTTC
TRBV5-1	NA	TRBJ1-1	TRBD1	CASSPTRQGAQNTEAFF	TGCGCCAGCAGTCCCACTAGACAGGGGGCGCAGAACACTGAAGCTTTCTTT
TRBV30	NA	TRBJ2-1	NA	CAWSGAPSDEQFF	TGTGCCTGGAGTGGAGCCCCCAGCGATGAGCAGTTCTTC
TRBV9	once	TRBJ2-1	TRBD2	CASSALAGGLDEQFF	TGTGCCAGCAGCGCTCTAGCGGGGGGGCTCGATGAGCAGTTCTTC
TRBV5-1	NA	TRBJ1-6	NA	CASSLGALGSPLHF	TGCGCCAGCAGCTTGGGGGCACTTGGATCACCCCTCCACTTT
TRBV30	NA	TRBJ1-6	NA	CAWSTEPNSPLHF	TGTGCCTGGAGTACAGAGCCGAATTCACCCCTCCACTTT
TRBV9	NA	TRBJ2-6	TRBD1	CASSPQTGADGANVLTF	TGTGCCAGCAGCCCTCAGACAGGGGCGGACGGGGCCAACGTCCTGACTTTC
TRBV27	NA	TRBJ2-2	TRBD1	CASSLSIDWTGNTGELFF	TGTGCCAGCAGTTTATCCATCGATTGGACAGGCAACACCGGGGAGCTGTTTTTT
TRBV6-5	few	TRBJ1-2	NA	CASSYSTANYGYTF	TGTGCCAGCAGTTACTCGACAGCTAACTATGGCTACACCTTC
TRBV18	NA	TRBJ2-6	NA	CASSPLGPSSGANVLTF	TGTGCCAGCTCACCACTGGGCCCAAGCTCTGGGGCCAACGTCCTGACTTTC
TRBV6-5	NA	TRBJ1-2	NA	CASKLDSTDGYTF	TGTGCCAGCAAATTAGACTCCACCGACGGCTACACCTTC
TRBV4-2	NA	TRBJ1-6	NA	CASSPWPREDNSPLHF	TGTGCCAGCAGCCCCTGGCCCCGGGAAGATAATTCACCCCTCCACTTT
TRBV19	NA	TRBJ1-2	TRBD1	CASSIQTGTGGGGYTF	TGTGCCAGTAGTATCCAGACCGGGACAGGGGGAGGCGGCTACACCTTC
TRBV5-4	once	TRBJ1-5	NA	CASSLGSNQPQHF	TGTGCCAGCAGTCTCGGGAGCAATCAGCCCCAGCATTTT
TRBV6-2/TRBV6-3	NA	TRBJ1-6	TRBD1	CASSSTPGTGGSPLHF	TGTGCCAGCAGTTCAACTCCCGGGACAGGGGGTTCACCCCTCCACTTT
TRBV5-4	NA	TRBJ2-3	NA	CASSSLRGADTQYF	TGTGCCAGCAGCTCTCTCCGGGGGGCCGATACGCAGTATTTT
TRBV7-9	NA	TRBJ1-5	NA	CASSLAYSNQPQHF	TGTGCCAGCAGCTTAGCTTATAGCAATCAGCCCCAGCATTTT
TRBV30	NA	TRBJ2-3	TRBD2	CASSGLFTDTQYF	TGTGCCTCCTCGGGACTATTCACAGATACGCAGTATTTT
TRBV11-2	NA	TRBJ2-1	NA	CASSSGGEQFF	TGTGCCAGCAGCTCCGGAGGTGAGCAGTTCTTC
TRBV12-3/TRBV12-4	NA	TRBJ1-1	NA	CASSPYMNTEAFF	TGTGCCAGCAGCCCGTACATGAACACTGAAGCTTTCTTT
TRBV3-1/TRBV3-2	NA	TRBJ2-1	TRBD2	CASSHPTSGGTYNEQFF	TGTGCCAGCAGCCATCCTACTAGCGGGGGTACCTACAATGAGCAGTTCTTC
TRBV28	NA	TRBJ1-2	NA	CATRSQGYTF	TGTGCCACCCGATCACAGGGCTACACCTTC
TRBV24-1	NA	TRBJ2-2	TRBD1	CATSDPGQGVTGELFF	TGTGCCACCAGTGACCCGGGACAGGGAGTCACCGGGGAGCTGTTTTTT
TRBV29-1	NA	TRBJ2-3	NA	CSVEADTDTQYF	TGCAGCGTTGAGGCCGACACAGATACGCAGTATTTT
TRBV20-1	few	TRBJ2-7	TRBD1	CSARAGGEQYF	TGCAGTGCTAGAGCAGGGGGCGAGCAGTACTTC
TRBV28	NA	TRBJ1-4	TRBD1	CASRPFAGTGGPNEKLFF	TGTGCCAGCAGGCCCTTCGCCGGGACAGGGGGTCCCAATGAAAAACTGTTTTTT
TRBV4-2	NA	TRBJ1-2	TRBD1	CASSPSGTAAYGYTF	TGTGCCAGCAGCCCGTCCGGGACAGCCGCCTATGGCTACACCTTC
TRBV5-4	NA	TRBJ2-5	TRBD1	CASRAWDRFQETQYF	TGTGCCAGCAGGGCCTGGGACAGATTCCAAGAGACCCAGTACTTC
TRBV28	few	TRBJ1-1	NA	CASSLSGGGIGAFF	TGTGCCAGCAGTCTCTCTGGGGGGGGCATAGGGGCTTTCTTT
TRBV5-1	once	TRBJ1-1	NA	CASSNVQGNTEAFF	TGCGCCAGCAGCAACGTACAGGGGAACACTGAAGCTTTCTTT
TRBV5-1	NA	TRBJ2-1	TRBD1	CASSPDRGSFNEQFF	TGCGCCAGCAGTCCGGACAGGGGATCCTTCAATGAGCAGTTCTTC
TRBV9	once	TRBJ1-3	NA	CASSVGASGNSGNTIYF	TGTGCCAGCAGCGTAGGGGCCTCCGGAAACTCTGGAAACACCATATATTTT